Many counts were recorded for the clone carrying this T cell receptor (beta chain). TCR beta CDR3 sequences were amplified from RNA transcripts. First-round RT-PCR with HTBI primers amplified the TCR CDR3 region. TCRdb re-analysed the multiplex PCR reads in MiXCR, keeping a single row per CDR3 protein. The repertoire consists of more than 300,000 distinct CDR3 sequences, with 14% occurring once and the leading ten covering about 18%. Germline values: CDR1 SGHVS, CDR2 FQNEAQ. V was trimmed by 0 bases and J by 2 bases, leaving 4 bases between them. The CDR3 consists of 13 residues. This record belongs to a study of T cells in Graves' hyperthyroidism and ophthalmopathy.

Sequenced: blood. The receptor was isolated from a woman between 25 and 40 years old with Graves' ophthalmopathy. The rearrangement joins TRBV7-8 to TRBJ1-2; D remains unclear. This CDR3 reads CASSLAPNYGYTF. In DNA form, the CDR3 reads TGTGCCAGCAGCTTAGCGCCCAACTATGGCTACACCTTC.